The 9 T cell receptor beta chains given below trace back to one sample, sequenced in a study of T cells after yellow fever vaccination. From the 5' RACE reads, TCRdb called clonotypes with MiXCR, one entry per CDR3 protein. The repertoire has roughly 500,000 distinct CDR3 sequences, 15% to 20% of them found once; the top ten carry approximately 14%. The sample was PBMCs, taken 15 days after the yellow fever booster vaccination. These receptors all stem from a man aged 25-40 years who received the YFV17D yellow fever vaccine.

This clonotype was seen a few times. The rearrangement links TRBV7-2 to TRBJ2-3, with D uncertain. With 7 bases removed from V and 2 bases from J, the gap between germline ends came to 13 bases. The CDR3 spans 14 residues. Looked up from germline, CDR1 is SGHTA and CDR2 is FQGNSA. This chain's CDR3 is CASTSSRVTDTQYF. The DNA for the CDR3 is TGTGCCAGCACCAGTTCTAGGGTCACAGATACGCAGTATTTT.

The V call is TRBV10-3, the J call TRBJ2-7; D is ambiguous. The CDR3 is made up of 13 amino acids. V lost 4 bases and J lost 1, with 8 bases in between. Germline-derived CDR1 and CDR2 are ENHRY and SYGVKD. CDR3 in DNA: TGTGCCATCAGTGCCATCCAATCCTACGAGCAGTACTTC. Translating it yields CAISAIQSYEQYF.

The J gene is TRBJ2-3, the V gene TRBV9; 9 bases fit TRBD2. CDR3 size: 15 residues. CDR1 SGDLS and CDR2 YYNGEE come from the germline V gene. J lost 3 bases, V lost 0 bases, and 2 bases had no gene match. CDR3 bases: TGTGCCAGCAGCGTAGCAACTAGCGGGACAGATACGCAGTATTTT. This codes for CASSVATSGTDTQYF.

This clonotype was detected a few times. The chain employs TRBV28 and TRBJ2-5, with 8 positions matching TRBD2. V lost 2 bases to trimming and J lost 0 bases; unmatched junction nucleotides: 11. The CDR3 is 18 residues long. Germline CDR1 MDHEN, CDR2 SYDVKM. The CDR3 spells CASSLSEEGGRYQETQYF. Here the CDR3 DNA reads TGTGCCAGCAGTTTAAGCGAGGAGGGCGGGAGGTACCAAGAGACCCAGTACTTC.

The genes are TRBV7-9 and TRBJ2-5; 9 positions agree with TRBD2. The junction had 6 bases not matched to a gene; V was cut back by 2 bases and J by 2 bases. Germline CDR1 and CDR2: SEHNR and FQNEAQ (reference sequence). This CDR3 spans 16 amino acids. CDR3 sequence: CASSLSGTSRQETQYF. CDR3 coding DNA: TGTGCCAGCAGCTTAAGTGGGACTAGCAGGCAAGAGACCCAGTACTTC.

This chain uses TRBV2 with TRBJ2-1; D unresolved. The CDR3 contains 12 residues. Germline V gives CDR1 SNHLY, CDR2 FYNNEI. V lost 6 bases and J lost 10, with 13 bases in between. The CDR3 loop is CASREIAPEQFF. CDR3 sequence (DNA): TGTGCCAGCAGAGAGATAGCCCCCGAGCAGTTCTTC.

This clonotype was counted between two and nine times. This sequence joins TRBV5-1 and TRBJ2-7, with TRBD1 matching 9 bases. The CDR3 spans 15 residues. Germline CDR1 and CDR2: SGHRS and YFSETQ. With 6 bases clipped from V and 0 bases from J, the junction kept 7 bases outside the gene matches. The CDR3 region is CASTPRTGDSYEQYF. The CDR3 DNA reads TGCGCCAGCACCCCTAGGACAGGGGACTCCTACGAGCAGTACTTC.

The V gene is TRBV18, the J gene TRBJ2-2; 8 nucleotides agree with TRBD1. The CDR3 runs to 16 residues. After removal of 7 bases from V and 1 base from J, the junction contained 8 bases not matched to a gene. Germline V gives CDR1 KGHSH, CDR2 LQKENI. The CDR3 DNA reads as TGTGCCAGCTTGGAAGCCGGACAGGGGAACACCGGGGAGCTGTTTTTT. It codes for CASLEAGQGNTGELFF. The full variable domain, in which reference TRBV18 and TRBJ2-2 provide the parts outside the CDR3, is NAGVMQNPRHLVRRRGQEARLRCSPMKGHSHVYWYRQLPEEGLKFMVYLQKENIIDESGMPKERFSAEFPKEGPSILRIQQVVRGDSAAYFCASLEAGQGNTGELFFGEGSRLTVL.

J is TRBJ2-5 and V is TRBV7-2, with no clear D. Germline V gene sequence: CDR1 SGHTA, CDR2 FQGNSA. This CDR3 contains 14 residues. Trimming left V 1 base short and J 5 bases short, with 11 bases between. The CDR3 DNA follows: TGTGCCAGCAGCTTAGAATTCGCTAGGGAGACCCAGTACTTC. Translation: CASSLEFARETQYF.